A selection of T cell receptor beta chains follows, all from one sample in a study of shared clonotypes between healthy human individuals. Assay used: immunoSEQ multiplex PCR; TCRdb lists only in-frame clones, some missing. The table lists roughly 2.6 million clones, roughly 92% of them singletons. Sequences were obtained from naive CD4+ T cells sorted from blood. The receptors come from a man between 18 and 29 years old in good health. CDR3s include the opening cysteine and the closing phenylalanine or tryptophan. D genes are given only for firm matches. Not every row has a clone size; where given, it reads once, few, many or a size class.

>TRBD1|TRBJ2-7|-|TRBV10-1
TGCGCCAGAAATTCCGGGACAGGGGCTTCCTACGAGCAGTACTTC
CARNSGTGASYEQYF
>-|TRBJ2-1|-|TRBV5-8
TGTGCCAGCAACGCGTATACGGAACCCATCTCCTACAATGAGCAGTTCTTC
CASNAYTEPISYNEQFF
>-|TRBJ2-7|-|TRBV29-1
TGCAGCGTCCAGGGGAAGCCCAGCTCCTACGAGCAGTACTTC
CSVQGKPSSYEQYF
>-|TRBJ1-5|-|TRBV18
TGTGCCAGCTCACCAGGTGGGACAAGCTATCAGCCCCAGCATTTT
CASSPGGTSYQPQHF
>-|TRBJ1-3|-|TRBV5-1
TGCGCCAGCAGCTTGGCAGGGGTTAATTACGGAAACACCATATATTTT
CASSLAGVNYGNTIYF
>-|TRBJ2-2|-|TRBV5-6
TGTGCCAGCAGCCCCGGCGGGGAGACCGGGGAGCTGTTTTTT
CASSPGGETGELFF
>TRBD2|TRBJ2-2|-|TRBV5-1
TGCGCCAGCAAAAGCCTAGCGGGGGCCTCCGGGGAGCTGTTTTTT
CASKSLAGASGELFF
>-|TRBJ2-1|few|TRBV5-1
TGCGCCAGCAGCTTGGGGGTAAGCTCCTACAATGAGCAGTTCTTC
CASSLGVSSYNEQFF
>-|TRBJ1-1|-|TRBV29-1
TGCAGCGTAGCCCGAATTATGAACACTGAAGCTTTCTTT
CSVARIMNTEAFF
>-|TRBJ2-7|-|TRBV18
TGTGCCAGCTCACCTATAGTTGGGACCTACGAGCAGTACTTC
CASSPIVGTYEQYF
>-|TRBJ1-4|once|TRBV5-5
TGTGCCAGCAGCCTGGGGGATGCAACTAATGAAAAACTGTTTTTT
CASSLGDATNEKLFF
>TRBD1|TRBJ2-1|-|TRBV10-2
TGCGCCAGCAGTGAGCCCTTTCGACAGGGGGCTAGACATGAGCAGTTCTTC
CASSEPFRQGARHEQFF
>-|TRBJ2-2|-|TRBV5-1
TGCGCCAGCAGCTTATTAGCGGCCGGGGAGCTGTTTTTT
CASSLLAAGELFF